These 25 T cell receptor beta chains originate from one sample sequenced in a study of control samples from healthy donors and cancer patients. The method was immunoSEQ multiplex PCR; TCRdb's version includes in-frame clones alone and lacks a portion of them. Of approximately 90,000 clones in the sample, 85% to 90% were seen once. Sequencing was performed on blood. The receptors here all came from a woman in her thirties or forties in good health.

The chain carries TRBV27 and TRBJ1-2; D is uncertain. V lost 6 bases to trimming and J lost 1 base, with 9 bases between them. The CDR3 covers 13 residues. Germline CDR1 MNHEY, CDR2 SMNVEV (reference sequence). Here the CDR3 DNA reads TGTGCCAGCAGCCCTCAGCTTAACTATGGCTACACCTTC. Encoded protein: CASSPQLNYGYTF.

This chain links TRBV7-3 with TRBJ2-2; D might be TRBD1 (5 bases). This CDR3 contains 15 residues. The V and J ends lost 2 bases and 8 bases respectively, with 15 bases between them. The V gene's germline CDR1 is SGHTA and CDR2 FQGTGA. The CDR3 DNA sequence: TGTGCCAGCAGCTTAGTAGGGGCCCCCGGAGGGGAGCTGTTTTTT. This translates into CASSLVGAPGGELFF.

CDR3 sequence reads: CASKDQGGTDTQYF. The CDR3 DNA reads as TGTGCCAGCAAAGACCAGGGCGGGACAGATACGCAGTATTTT. This chain connects TRBV6-5 to TRBJ2-3; D may correspond to TRBD1 or TRBD2 (5 bases each). V lost 7 bases, J lost 3 bases, and 14 bases lay in between. The CDR3 spans 14 residues. The germline gives CDR1 MNHEY, CDR2 SVGAGI.

The chain is built from TRBV7-8 and TRBJ2-2; weak D call: TRBD1 (6 bases). Germline V gene lookup returns CDR1 SGHVS and CDR2 FQNEAQ. V gave up 4 bases and J gave up 5 bases, with 11 bases separating them. The CDR3 covers 14 residues. For the CDR3, the DNA is TGTGCCAGCAGCTGGGACACTGAGACCGGGGAGCTGTTTTTT. Its protein is CASSWDTETGELFF.

V usage is TRBV13 and J usage is TRBJ1-1; D not resolved. The V gene's germline CDR1 is PRHDT and CDR2 FYEKMQ (reference sequence). CDR3 size: 19 residues. The V end lost 2 bases, the J end lost 0 bases, and 22 bases lay between the germline ends. CDR3 sequence: CASSLSPGIGPQMNTEAFF. In DNA, the CDR3 is TGTGCCAGCAGCTTATCTCCTGGTATAGGTCCCCAAATGAACACTGAAGCTTTCTTT.

This chain connects TRBV6-6 to TRBJ2-2, with unresolved D. The CDR3 consists of 15 residues. V lost 0 bases to trimming and J lost 2 bases, with 7 bases between them. The germline CDR1 and CDR2 sequences are MNHNY and SVGAGI (reference sequence). CDR3 DNA: TGTGCCAGCAGTTACTCCGCAGGCAACACCGGGGAGCTGTTTTTT. It is translated as CASSYSAGNTGELFF.

This chain connects TRBV11-3 to TRBJ1-1; D gene ambiguous. The CDR3 runs 13 residues. Trimming removed 5 bases from V and 1 base from J, with 8 bases in between. Germline values: CDR1 SGHNT, CDR2 YENEEA. Written as DNA, the CDR3 is TGTGCCAGCAGCCTTACAAAGAACACTGAAGCTTTCTTT. It is translated as CASSLTKNTEAFF.

The CDR3 sequence is CASSLETRNNQPQHF. The CDR3 DNA follows: TGTGCCAGCAGCTTAGAAACAAGGAACAATCAGCCCCAGCATTTT. The chain uses TRBV11-2 and TRBJ1-5; D is ambiguous. There are 15 residues in the CDR3. V lost 0 bases and J lost 3, with 9 bases in between. Germline V gene sequence: CDR1 SGHAT, CDR2 FQNNGV.

The V gene is TRBV7-8, the J gene TRBJ2-7; 9 nucleotides line up with TRBD1. From germline, CDR1 is SGHVS and CDR2 FQNEAQ. The junction had 10 bases not matched to a gene; V was cut back by 5 bases and J by 5 bases. The CDR3 spans 15 residues. The chain's CDR3 is CASSPTGTGINEQYF. CDR3 sequence (DNA): TGTGCCAGCAGCCCAACCGGGACAGGGATCAACGAGCAGTACTTC.

The J gene is TRBJ2-5, the V gene TRBV18; D is ambiguous. Germline loops: CDR1 KGHSH, CDR2 LQKENI. Between the trimmed V and J ends, which lost 1 base and 3 bases, there was a span of 9 bases. The CDR3 covers 14 residues. For the CDR3, the DNA is TGTGCCAGCTCACCACGGAACGTAGAAGAGACCCAGTACTTC. Translating it yields CASSPRNVEETQYF. The whole variable domain, remainder taken from reference TRBV18 and TRBJ2-5, is NAGVMQNPRHLVRRRGQEARLRCSPMKGHSHVYWYRQLPEEGLKFMVYLQKENIIDESGMPKERFSAEFPKEGPSILRIQQVVRGDSAAYFCASSPRNVEETQYFGPGTRLLVL.

The V call is TRBV3-1 (or the pseudogene TRBV3-2), the J call TRBJ2-3, with TRBD2 matching over 10 bases. V lost 6 bases and J lost 0; bases outside the gene matches: 9. The germline V gene has CDR1 LGHDT and CDR2 YNNKEL (reference sequence). The CDR3 has 17 residues. For the CDR3, the DNA is TGTGCCAGCAGACCACGGACTAGCGGACCTAGCACAGATACGCAGTATTTT. It translates to CASRPRTSGPSTDTQYF.

V and J are TRBV5-1 and TRBJ2-7, with TRBD1 matching over 7 bases. The CDR3 extends over 13 amino acids. CDR1 is SGHRS and CDR2 is YFSETQ in the germline V gene. The J segment lost 6 bases and the V segment lost 3 bases, leaving 6 bases of the junction unmatched. CDR3 amino acids: CASSSRTGGEQYF. The CDR3 DNA reads TGCGCCAGCAGCTCCAGGACAGGCGGCGAGCAGTACTTC.

This clone appeared a single time. The V and J genes are TRBV6-6 and TRBJ1-1; D gene ambiguous. Trimming removed 7 bases at V and 3 bases at J, with 6 bases between. The CDR3 is 11 residues long. CDR1 MNHNY and CDR2 SVGAGI come from the germline V gene (reference sequence). The chain's CDR3 is CASKYDTEAFF. In DNA, the CDR3 is TGTGCCAGCAAATACGACACTGAAGCTTTCTTT.

The J gene is TRBJ1-2, the V gene TRBV3-1 (or the pseudogene TRBV3-2), with a tentative D call TRBD1 (5 bases). Trimming took 0 bases from V and 7 from J, leaving 15 bases between them. This CDR3 is 15 amino acids long. Germline CDR1 LGHDT, CDR2 YNNKEL (reference sequence). The CDR3, as DNA: TGTGCCAGCAGCCAAGACGGCCAGGGACGTGGTGGCTACACCTTC. This encodes CASSQDGQGRGGYTF.

The chain combines TRBV12-3 or TRBV12-4 with TRBJ2-7, with D possibly called TRBD1 or TRBD2 (5 bases each). Trimming took 5 bases from V and 2 from J, leaving 10 bases between them. This CDR3 is built from 13 residues. The CDR3 sequence is CASSRDLTYEQYF. The CDR3 DNA reads as TGTGCCAGCAGTAGGGACCTTACCTACGAGCAGTACTTC.

The rearrangement links TRBV15 to TRBJ2-1, with D possibly being TRBD2 (6 bases). V lost 5 bases and J 4 bases, leaving 21 bases between the germline ends. The CDR3 loop spans 17 amino acids. Germline CDR1 is LNHNV and CDR2 is YYDKDF (reference sequence). Here the CDR3 DNA reads TGTGCCACCAGCGGGACGGGGGAGCCCTTCGGGTACAATGAGCAGTTCTTC. Protein product: CATSGTGEPFGYNEQFF. Supplemented by reference TRBV15 and TRBJ2-1, the full variable domain reads DAMVIQNPRYQVTQFGKPVTLSCSQTLNHNVMYWYQQKSSQAPKLLFHYYDKDFNNEADTPDNFQSRRPNTSFCFLDIRSPGLGDTAMYLCATSGTGEPFGYNEQFFGPGTRLTVL.

V usage is TRBV18 and J usage is TRBJ1-1; a weak D match, TRBD1 (5 bases). V was shortened by 0 bases and J by 4 bases, with 12 bases between the two germline ends. CDR1 is KGHSH, CDR2 LQKENI, per germline. This CDR3 spans 15 amino acids. The CDR3 loop is CASSPPRGDLTEAFF. As DNA, the CDR3 is TGTGCCAGCTCACCACCGAGGGGCGACCTCACTGAAGCTTTCTTT.

V gene TRBV16 combines with J gene TRBJ1-1, with a weak D call TRBD1 (5 bases). This CDR3 has 14 residues. V was trimmed by 4 bases and J by 4 bases, leaving 13 bases between them. Germline V gives CDR1 KGHSY, CDR2 FQNENV. The CDR3 DNA is TGTGCCAGCAGCCCCCCGTGGGGCTCCACTGAAGCTTTCTTT. This gives the protein CASSPPWGSTEAFF.

This clone has a single count. The chain couples TRBV7-8 to TRBJ2-5; D uncertain. CDR3 length equals 15 residues. V dropped 1 base and J dropped 1 base, with 10 bases sitting between them. The V gene's germline CDR1 is SGHVS and CDR2 FQNEAQ. The CDR3 protein is CASSLGRPPQETQYF. The CDR3, as DNA: TGTGCCAGCAGCTTAGGCCGGCCGCCCCAAGAGACCCAGTACTTC.

V gene TRBV19 combines with J gene TRBJ1-1; D is undetermined. V shed 3 bases and J shed 5 bases, with 10 bases lying between them. This CDR3 has 13 amino acids. CDR1 and CDR2 from the germline V gene are LNHDA and SQIVND (reference sequence). For the CDR3, the DNA is TGTGCCAGTAGTATTGGGGTGGGGACTGAAGCTTTCTTT. As protein: CASSIGVGTEAFF.

This sequence joins TRBV2 and TRBJ1-1, with D maybe TRBD1 (5 bases). CDR1 and CDR2 (germline): SNHLY, FYNNEI. V was cut by 5 bases and J by 1 base, with 14 bases left in between. The CDR3 contains 15 residues. CDR3 DNA: TGTGCCAGCAGTTCCCTAGACGGGGGGAACACTGAAGCTTTCTTT. It translates to CASSSLDGGNTEAFF.

This sequence joins TRBV21-1 and TRBJ2-2; the table's D gene call, TRBD2, was not cross checked with the DNA. TRBV21-1 represents a pseudogene. This CDR3 is built from 19 residues. The CDR3 bases are TGTGCCAGCAGCAATAAGCCAAAAAGACCTAGCGTTAACACCGGGGAGCTGTTTTTT. This encodes CASSNKPKRPSVNTGELFF.

The chain joins TRBV19 to TRBJ2-1, with a weak D call TRBD1 (5 bases). The CDR3 runs 12 residues. The germline V and J ends were trimmed by 5 bases and 7 bases, with 9 bases remaining between them. The V gene's germline CDR1 is LNHDA and CDR2 SQIVND (reference sequence). The CDR3 DNA is TGTGCCAGTAGTTCCAGGGTTAATGAGCAGTTCTTC. Amino acids: CASSSRVNEQFF.

CDR3 nucleotide sequence: TGTGCCAGCAGCCTCGGACTAGTTGAGTACTTC. Its protein is CASSLGLVEYF. This sequence joins TRBV6-5 and TRBJ2-5; TRBD2 aligns across 7 bases. Germline loops: CDR1 MNHEY, CDR2 SVGAGI. The CDR3 loop spans 11 amino acids. Trimming took 6 bases from V and 12 from J; bases not matched to a gene: 7.

The sample holds a few counts of this clone. The rearrangement joins TRBV20-1 to TRBJ1-2, with D uncertain. This CDR3 has 9 amino acids. The V end lost 6 bases, the J end lost 4 bases, and 3 bases lay between the germline ends. The germline V gene has CDR1 DFQATT and CDR2 SNEGSKA (reference sequence). CDR3 sequence reads: CSALYGYTF. The CDR3 region has the DNA TGCAGTGCCCTCTATGGCTACACCTTC.